This T cell receptor (beta chain) comes out of a study of cytomegalovirus exposure and HLA in healthy donors. It was with 60 Vbeta and 13 Jbeta primers that the PCR ran. TCRdb's copy holds only in-frame clones and misses some; the assay was immunoSEQ multiplex PCR. The table has roughly 120,000 clones, about 70% seen once; the top ten hold approximately 0.9%. There are 14 residues in the CDR3. V lost 5 bases, J lost 6 bases, and 17 bases lay in between. Germline V CDR1 and CDR2: SEHNR, FQNEAQ (reference sequence). This clone was detected only a few times. Its target is not known. Findings and limits, study-wide: Within a later analysis, the majority of CMV-associated TCR beta chains appeared HLA-restricted. Reportedly, HLA-A and HLA-B alleles of most subjects were accurately predicted from TCR beta. Usually a TCR sequence was rare, but some public TCRs were found in many donors. Clonal expansion, a later analysis showed, was greater in HLA-associated TCR beta chains than in equally common others.

This clonotype was sampled from a woman aged 30 to 39 in good health and CMV-seronegative. V usage is TRBV7-9 and J usage is TRBJ2-7; tentative D call: TRBD2 (5 bases). The sample taken for sequencing was PBMCs. Written as DNA, the CDR3 is TGTGCCAGCAGCGCCGCGTCAATGGGGAGCGAGCAGTACTTC. Translating it yields CASSAASMGSEQYF.